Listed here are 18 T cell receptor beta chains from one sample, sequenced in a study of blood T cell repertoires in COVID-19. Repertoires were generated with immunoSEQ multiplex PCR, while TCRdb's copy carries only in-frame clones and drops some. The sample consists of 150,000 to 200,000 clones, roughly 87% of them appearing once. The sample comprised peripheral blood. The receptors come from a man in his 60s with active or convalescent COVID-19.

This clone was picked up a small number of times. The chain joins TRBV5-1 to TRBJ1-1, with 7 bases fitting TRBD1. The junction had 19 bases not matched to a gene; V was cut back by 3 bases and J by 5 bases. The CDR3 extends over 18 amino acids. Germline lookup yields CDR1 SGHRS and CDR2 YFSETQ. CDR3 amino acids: CASSSTAGTAGPGTEAFF. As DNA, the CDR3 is TGCGCCAGCAGCTCCACCGCCGGGACAGCGGGCCCTGGGACTGAAGCTTTCTTT. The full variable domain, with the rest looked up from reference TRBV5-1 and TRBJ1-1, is KAGVTQTPRYLIKTRGQQVTLSCSPISGHRSVSWYQQTPGQGLQFLFEYFSETQRNKGNFPGRFSGRQFSNSRSEMNVSTLELGDSALYLCASSSTAGTAGPGTEAFFGQGTRLTVV.

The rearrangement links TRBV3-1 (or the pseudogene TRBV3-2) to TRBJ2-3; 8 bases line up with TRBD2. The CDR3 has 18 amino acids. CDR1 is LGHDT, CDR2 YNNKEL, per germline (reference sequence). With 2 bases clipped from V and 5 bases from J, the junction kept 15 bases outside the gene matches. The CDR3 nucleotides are TGTGCCAGCAGCCAACCTTCGGGGGGGGGATGTTGGCAAGATACGCAGTATTTT. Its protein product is CASSQPSGGGCWQDTQYF.

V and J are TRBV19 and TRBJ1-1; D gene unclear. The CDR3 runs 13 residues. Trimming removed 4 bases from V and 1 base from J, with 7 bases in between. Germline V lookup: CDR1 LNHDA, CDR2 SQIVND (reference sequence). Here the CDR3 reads CASSKERNTEAFF. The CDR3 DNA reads TGTGCCAGTAGTAAGGAGAGGAACACTGAAGCTTTCTTT.

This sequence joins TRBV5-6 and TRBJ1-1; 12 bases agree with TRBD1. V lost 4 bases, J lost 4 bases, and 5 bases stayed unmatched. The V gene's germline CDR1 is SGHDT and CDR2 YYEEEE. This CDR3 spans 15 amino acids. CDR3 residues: CASSLGDRGPTEAFF. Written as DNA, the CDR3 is TGTGCCAGCAGCCTCGGGGACAGGGGGCCCACTGAAGCTTTCTTT.

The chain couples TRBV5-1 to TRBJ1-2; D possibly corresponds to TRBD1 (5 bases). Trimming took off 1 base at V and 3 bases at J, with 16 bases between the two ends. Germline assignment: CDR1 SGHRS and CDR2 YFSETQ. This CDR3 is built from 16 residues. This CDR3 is CASSLSPRRADYGYTF. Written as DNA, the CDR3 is TGCGCCAGCAGCTTGTCCCCTCGCAGGGCGGACTATGGCTACACCTTC.

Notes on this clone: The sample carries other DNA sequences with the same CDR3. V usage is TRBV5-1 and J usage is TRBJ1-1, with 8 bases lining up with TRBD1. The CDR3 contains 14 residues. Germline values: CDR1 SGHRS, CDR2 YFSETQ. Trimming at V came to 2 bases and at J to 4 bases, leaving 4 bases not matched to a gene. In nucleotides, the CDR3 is TGCGCCAGCAGCTTAGGACAGGGAGGCACTGAAGCTTTCTTT. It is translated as CASSLGQGGTEAFF. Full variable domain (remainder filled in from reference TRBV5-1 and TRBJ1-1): KAGVTQTPRYLIKTRGQQVTLSCSPISGHRSVSWYQQTPGQGLQFLFEYFSETQRNKGNFPGRFSGRQFSNSRSEMNVSTLELGDSALYLCASSLGQGGTEAFFGQGTRLTVV.

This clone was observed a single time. The CDR3 loop reads CASSFLSGGHSYEQYF. CDR3 sequence (DNA): TGTGCCAGCAGCTTTCTCAGCGGGGGGCACTCCTACGAGCAGTACTTC. The chain is built from TRBV5-4 and TRBJ2-7, with 9 bases fitting TRBD2. Trimming at V came to 2 bases and at J to 0 bases, leaving 6 bases not matched to a gene. The CDR3 has 16 residues. Germline V gene data show CDR1 as SGHNT and CDR2 as YYREEE (reference sequence).

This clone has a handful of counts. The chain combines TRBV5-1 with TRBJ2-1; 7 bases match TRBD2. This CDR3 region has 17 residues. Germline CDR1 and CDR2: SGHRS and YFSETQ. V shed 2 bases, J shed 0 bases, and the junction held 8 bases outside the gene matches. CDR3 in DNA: TGCGCCAGCAGCTTAGGCGGGGGAACCGGCTCCTACAATGAGCAGTTCTTC. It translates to CASSLGGGTGSYNEQFF.

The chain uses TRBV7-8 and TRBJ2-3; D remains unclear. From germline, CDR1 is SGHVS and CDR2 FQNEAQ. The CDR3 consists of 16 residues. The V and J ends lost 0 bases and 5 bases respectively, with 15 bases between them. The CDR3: CASSLATASQEDTQYF. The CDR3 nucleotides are TGTGCCAGCAGCTTAGCGACGGCCAGTCAGGAAGATACGCAGTATTTT.

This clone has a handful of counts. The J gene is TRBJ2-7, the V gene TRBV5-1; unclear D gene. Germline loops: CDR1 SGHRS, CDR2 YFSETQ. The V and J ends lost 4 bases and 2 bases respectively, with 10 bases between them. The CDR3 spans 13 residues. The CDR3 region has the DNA TGCGCCAGCAGCACCGACACAGCCTACGAGCAGTACTTC. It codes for CASSTDTAYEQYF.

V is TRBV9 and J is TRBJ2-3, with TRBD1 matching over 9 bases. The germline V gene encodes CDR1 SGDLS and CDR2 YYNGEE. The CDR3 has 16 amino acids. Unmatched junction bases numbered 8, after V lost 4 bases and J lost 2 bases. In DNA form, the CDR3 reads TGTGCCAGCAGCTTTAGACAGGGGGACACCACAGATACGCAGTATTTT. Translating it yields CASSFRQGDTTDTQYF.

This chain's CDR3 is CAWSDRTNYGYTF. CDR3 nucleotide sequence: TGTGCCTGGAGTGACAGGACAAACTATGGCTACACCTTC. The J gene is TRBJ1-2, the V gene TRBV30; perhaps TRBD1 as D (5 bases). The CDR3 sequence is 13 residues long. Germline CDR1 is GTSNPN and CDR2 is SVGIG (reference sequence). V lost 1 base and J lost 2, with 8 bases in between.

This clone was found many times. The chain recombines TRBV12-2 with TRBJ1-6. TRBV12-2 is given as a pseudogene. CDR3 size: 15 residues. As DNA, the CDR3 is TGTGCAAGTCGCTTAGCACGGGGTAAAGATTCACCCCTCCACTTT. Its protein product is CASRLARGKDSPLHF.

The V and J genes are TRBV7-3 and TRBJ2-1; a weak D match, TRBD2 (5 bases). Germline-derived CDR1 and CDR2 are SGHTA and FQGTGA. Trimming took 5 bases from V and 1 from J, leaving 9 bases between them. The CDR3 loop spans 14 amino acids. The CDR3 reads CASSPRGSYNEQFF. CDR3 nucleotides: TGTGCCAGCAGCCCGCGCGGGTCCTACAATGAGCAGTTCTTC.

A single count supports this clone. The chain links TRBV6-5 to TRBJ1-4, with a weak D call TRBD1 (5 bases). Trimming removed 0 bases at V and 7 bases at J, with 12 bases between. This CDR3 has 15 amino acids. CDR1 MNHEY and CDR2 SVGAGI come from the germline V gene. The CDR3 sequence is CASSYSAGGGEKLFF. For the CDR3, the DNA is TGTGCCAGCAGTTACTCCGCGGGGGGAGGTGAAAAACTGTTTTTT.

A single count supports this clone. The CDR3 DNA reads as TGTGCCAGCAGTTTAGTGCCAGTGCGGGGCTACACCTTC. This gives the protein CASSLVPVRGYTF. V is TRBV12-3 or TRBV12-4 and J is TRBJ1-2, with unresolved D. CDR3 length equals 13 residues. The V end was cut by 1 base, the J end by 8 bases, with 11 bases between.

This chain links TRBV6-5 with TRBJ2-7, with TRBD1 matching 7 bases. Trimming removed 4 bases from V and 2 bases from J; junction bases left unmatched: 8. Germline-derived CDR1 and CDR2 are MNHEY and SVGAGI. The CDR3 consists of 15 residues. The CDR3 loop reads CASSFGTAQTYEQYF. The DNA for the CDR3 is TGTGCCAGCAGTTTCGGGACAGCCCAAACCTACGAGCAGTACTTC.

CDR3 loop: CASSLRPTSSGNTIYF. Here the CDR3 DNA reads TGTGCCAGCAGCTTGAGGCCTACTAGCTCTGGAAACACCATATATTTT. The gene calls are TRBV5-6 and TRBJ1-3; no firm D call. This CDR3 has 16 amino acids. V was clipped by 1 base and J by 0 bases, with 11 bases between them. Germline CDR1 is SGHDT and CDR2 is YYEEEE.